These 32 T cell receptor beta chains originate from one sample sequenced in a study of shared clonotypes between healthy human individuals. Sequencing was performed with immunoSEQ multiplex PCR; in TCRdb, only in-frame clones are kept and a portion is missing. The table records about 1.1 million clones, 75% to 85% of them present only once. Sequences were obtained from memory CD4+ T cells from PBMCs. The subset here: CD45RA-negative fraction. These receptors all come from a young man in good health. Some clones in this sample may be carry-over from other donors' samples.

The CDR3 DNA reads as TGTGCCAGCAGCGGACGACGGTTTTACAATGAGCAGTTCTTC. Translation: CASSGRRFYNEQFF. The rearrangement joins TRBV7-2 to TRBJ2-1, with D unclear. Trimming cost V 5 bases and J 4 bases, with 12 bases left between them. This CDR3 region has 14 residues. Per the germline V gene, CDR1 is SGHTA and CDR2 is FQGNSA.

The chain couples TRBV5-6 to TRBJ1-2; 12 bases map to TRBD1. CDR3 size: 14 residues. Losses at the gene ends were 4 bases for V and 7 bases for J; bases not matched to a gene: 5. Germline-derived CDR1 and CDR2 are SGHDT and YYEEEE. The CDR3 nucleotides are TGTGCCAGCAGCCAGGGACAGGGGGCAAGTGGCTACACCTTC. It specifies CASSQGQGASGYTF.

CDR3 nucleotides: TGTGCCAGCAGTGAATCGATAGGGGGCTACGAGCAGTACTTC. As protein: CASSESIGGYEQYF. The chain combines TRBV25-1 with TRBJ2-7, with D possibly TRBD1 on 6 matching bases. CDR3 size: 14 residues. Germline V gene sequence: CDR1 MGHDK, CDR2 SYGVNS. Trimming removed 1 base from V and 3 bases from J, with 10 bases in between.

In DNA, the CDR3 is TGTGCCAGCAGCTTACGTCAGCGGGAGGGAACCTACAATGAGCAGTTCTTC. This encodes CASSLRQREGTYNEQFF. The J gene is TRBJ2-1, the V gene TRBV11-3; 10 bases are a match to TRBD2. The V gene end was trimmed by 2 bases and the J gene end by 2 bases; junction bases not matched to a gene: 6. Germline CDR1 SGHNT, CDR2 YENEEA. CDR3 size: 17 residues.

The rearrangement joins TRBV28 to TRBJ1-2, with D possibly matching TRBD1 (6 bases). The ends were cut back, 1 base at V and 7 bases at J, with 10 bases in the middle. The germline V gene has CDR1 MDHEN and CDR2 SYDVKM. The CDR3 extends over 13 amino acids. CDR3 nucleotide sequence: TGTGCCAGCAGTTTATCAAGGGGGTCTGGCTACACCTTC. Its protein is CASSLSRGSGYTF.

The genes are TRBV11-3 and TRBJ2-2, with D uncertain. The germline V and J ends were trimmed by 4 bases and 3 bases, with 3 bases remaining between them. CDR1 is SGHNT, CDR2 YENEEA, per germline. This CDR3 is 12 amino acids long. For the CDR3, the DNA is TGTGCCAGCAGCTACCACACCGGGGAGCTGTTTTTT. Its protein is CASSYHTGELFF.

The chain carries TRBV28 and TRBJ1-2, with 7 bases that match TRBD1. CDR1 MDHEN and CDR2 SYDVKM come from the germline V gene. The length of the CDR3 is 12 residues. V shed 6 bases and J 10 bases; nucleotides not matched to a gene: 8. In DNA form, the CDR3 reads TGTGCCAGCAGGACATCGACAGGGATCTACACCTTC. Its protein is CASRTSTGIYTF.

Only one count was recorded for this clone. The gene calls are TRBV19 and TRBJ1-4, with unresolved D. This CDR3 has 14 amino acids. Per the germline V gene, CDR1 is LNHDA and CDR2 is SQIVND (reference sequence). Trimming pared 3 bases from V and 7 bases from J, leaving 12 bases between. This chain's CDR3 is CASSIRVVPEKLFF. The CDR3 DNA follows: TGTGCCAGTAGTATTCGGGTGGTACCTGAAAAACTGTTTTTT.

Turning to this clone: Other DNA sequences in the same sample also yield this CDR3. CDR3 DNA: TGTGCCAGCTCACCTGAGGGATACAATGAGCAGTTCTTC. Translated, it gives CASSPEGYNEQFF. The chain is built from TRBV18 and TRBJ2-1; TRBD2 is a possible D gene (5 bases). The length of the CDR3 is 13 residues. V lost 3 bases to trimming and J lost 4 bases, with 7 bases between them. Germline V gene sequence: CDR1 KGHSH, CDR2 LQKENI.

On this clone: In the same sample, other DNA sequences code for this CDR3. This chain links TRBV5-1 with TRBJ2-1, with D perhaps matching TRBD2 (6 bases). In germline, CDR1 is SGHRS, CDR2 YFSETQ. The CDR3 length is 15 residues. Trimming cost V 3 bases and J 4 bases, with 14 bases left between them. This CDR3 reads CASSSASGPYNEQFF. CDR3 nucleotide sequence: TGCGCCAGCAGCTCGGCAAGCGGGCCGTACAATGAGCAGTTCTTC.

This clone was picked up many times. Additional DNA sequences in this sample encode the identical CDR3. The V and J genes are TRBV6-1 and TRBJ2-3; 8 bases map to TRBD2. The CDR3 sequence is 13 residues long. Germline lookup yields CDR1 MNHNS and CDR2 SASEGT. The trim removed 8 bases at V and 6 bases at J, leaving 7 bases unmatched. The CDR3 here is CASRGLAGDTQYF. CDR3 nucleotides: TGTGCCAGCCGAGGACTAGCTGGCGATACGCAGTATTTT.

The V and J genes are TRBV7-8 and TRBJ1-2; 7 nucleotides align to TRBD1. Germline CDR1 is SGHVS and CDR2 is FQNEAQ. Germline trimming cut 3 bases from V and 4 bases from J; bases unmatched to any gene: 11. This CDR3 has 16 residues. The CDR3 nucleotides are TGTGCCAGCAGCTTGCAACCCGGGACAGCCTCCTATGGCTACACCTTC. Its translation is CASSLQPGTASYGYTF.

CDR3 region: CASRGNGRNEQFF. The CDR3 region has the DNA TGTGCCAGCAGGGGGAACGGCCGTAATGAGCAGTTCTTC. The J gene is TRBJ2-1, the V gene TRBV4-2; D is unresolved. This CDR3 is 13 amino acids long. Germline values: CDR1 LGHNA, CDR2 YNFKEQ. V shed 6 bases and J shed 7 bases, with 13 bases lying between them.

The V call is TRBV4-3, the J call TRBJ1-2; weak D call: TRBD1 (5 bases). Germline CDR1 and CDR2: LGHNA and YSLEER. This CDR3 is 15 amino acids long. Trimming removed 0 bases from V and 3 bases from J, with 11 bases in between. CDR3 protein: CASSQEGSGYYGYTF. In DNA form, the CDR3 reads TGCGCCAGCAGCCAAGAGGGGTCAGGGTACTATGGCTACACCTTC.

The chain employs TRBV28 and TRBJ2-5; perhaps TRBD2 as D (5 bases). The CDR3 is made up of 13 amino acids. Germline V lookup: CDR1 MDHEN, CDR2 SYDVKM. V gave up 8 bases and J gave up 4 bases, with 14 bases separating them. As DNA, the CDR3 is TGTGCCAGCGCCGGGGTCCCGCGAGAGACCCAGTACTTC. As protein: CASAGVPRETQYF.

The rearrangement links TRBV7-6 to TRBJ2-1; TRBD2 matches at 14 bases. This CDR3 spans 17 amino acids. Germline CDR1 and CDR2: SGHVS and FNYEAQ. V gave up 5 bases and J gave up 7 bases; unmatched junction bases: 10. In DNA form, the CDR3 reads TGTGCCAGCAGCCCCCTCCCGACTAGCGGGAGGGGTAATGAGCAGTTCTTC. Protein sequence: CASSPLPTSGRGNEQFF.

Concerning this clone itself: The sample has other DNA sequences that encode this CDR3 too. This rearrangement joins TRBV7-2 to TRBJ2-5; 9 nucleotides match TRBD1. The CDR3 is 15 residues long. Germline assignment: CDR1 SGHTA and CDR2 FQGNSA. V dropped 3 bases and J dropped 2; count of bases not matched to a gene: 4. CDR3 protein: CASSLGGTGQETQYF. The CDR3 nucleotides are TGTGCCAGCAGCTTGGGGGGGACAGGGCAAGAGACCCAGTACTTC.

The gene calls are TRBV30 and TRBJ1-5; D uncertain. The CDR3 loop spans 15 amino acids. V lost 0 bases, J lost 0 bases, and 9 bases lay in between. CDR1 is GTSNPN, CDR2 SVGIG, per germline (reference sequence). CDR3 residues: CAWSVPGNSNQPQHF. CDR3 coding DNA: TGTGCCTGGAGTGTTCCGGGGAATAGCAATCAGCCCCAGCATTTT.

V is TRBV4-1 and J is TRBJ2-2, with D maybe TRBD1 (5 bases). The germline V and J ends were trimmed by 4 bases and 4 bases, with 16 bases remaining between them. Germline values: CDR1 MGHRA, CDR2 YSYEKL. This CDR3 is built from 16 residues. The CDR3 region has the DNA TGCGCCAGCAGCCGACAGCCTCCCTGGGGCACCGGGGAGCTGTTTTTT. Translation gives CASSRQPPWGTGELFF.

The CDR3 sequence: CASNSGRAINEQFF. The CDR3 DNA reads TGTGCCAGCAACAGCGGGAGGGCCATCAATGAGCAGTTCTTC. The chain is built from TRBV2 and TRBJ2-1; 10 bases line up with TRBD2. CDR3 length equals 14 residues. Trimming cost V 7 bases and J 6 bases; bases outside gene matches: 6. Germline values: CDR1 SNHLY, CDR2 FYNNEI.

This clone turned up a few times. Other DNA sequences of this sample code for an identical CDR3. The genes are TRBV9 and TRBJ2-7; 13 bases agree with TRBD2. With 0 bases clipped from V and 4 bases from J, the junction kept 1 base outside the gene matches. CDR3 length equals 15 residues. Germline CDR1 is SGDLS and CDR2 is YYNGEE. CDR3 protein: CASSVGTSGSYEQYF. In nucleotides, the CDR3 is TGTGCCAGCAGCGTAGGGACTAGCGGGAGTTACGAGCAGTACTTC.

The genes are TRBV7-2 and TRBJ1-3, with a possible D match to TRBD1 (6 bases). There are 14 residues in the CDR3. Germline V gene data show CDR1 as SGHTA and CDR2 as FQGNSA. With 5 bases removed from V and 3 bases from J, the gap between germline ends came to 11 bases. This CDR3 is CASSTQGSGNTIYF. The DNA of the CDR3 is TGTGCCAGCAGCACTCAGGGGAGTGGAAACACCATATATTTT.

This clone was detected only a few times. The rearrangement uses TRBV10-3 and TRBJ1-2; D call uncertain. CDR3 length: 13 residues. Germline-derived CDR1 and CDR2 are ENHRY and SYGVKD. V was cut by 3 bases and J by 9 bases, with 14 bases left in between. The CDR3 is CAISDGPLGRYTF. The CDR3 nucleotides are TGTGCCATCAGTGATGGCCCTCTAGGCCGCTACACCTTC.

Of note for this clone: A far larger clone differs by one base, so this is likely a read error. The chain has TRBV5-1 and TRBJ2-7, with 11 bases matching TRBD1. J lost 5 bases, V lost 0 bases, and 1 base had no gene match. The CDR3 has 14 residues. The germline CDR1 and CDR2 sequences are SGHRS and YFSETQ. CDR3 loop: CASSLGTGGHEQYF. Written as DNA, the CDR3 is TGCGCCAGCAGCTTGGGGACAGGGGGCCACGAGCAGTACTTC.

J is TRBJ1-1 and V is TRBV7-2; D may be TRBD1 (6 bases). Germline-derived CDR1 and CDR2 are SGHTA and FQGNSA. Deletions cut 2 bases from V and 11 bases from J, with 21 bases between. CDR3 size: 15 residues. The CDR3, as DNA: TGTGCCAGCAGCTTAATGGCTTCGGGGGGCCCGAGGGCTTTCTTT. Amino acid sequence: CASSLMASGGPRAFF.

This chain links TRBV10-3 with TRBJ2-1, with D unresolved. CDR3 length: 14 amino acids. V lost 5 bases, J lost 1 base, and 9 bases lay in between. The germline CDR1 and CDR2 sequences are ENHRY and SYGVKD. The CDR3 nucleotides read TGTGCCATCAGTTCCACCGAGTCCTACAATGAGCAGTTCTTC. As protein: CAISSTESYNEQFF.

The gene calls are TRBV28 and TRBJ1-1; a possible D gene is TRBD1 (6 bases). The germline CDR1 and CDR2 sequences are MDHEN and SYDVKM. The CDR3 runs to 15 residues. V was pared by 5 bases and J by 5 bases, with 18 bases between. In DNA, the CDR3 is TGTGCCAGCAGTACCGACAGGCTACCTTGGACTGAAGCTTTCTTT. Translated, it gives CASSTDRLPWTEAFF.

The chain couples TRBV6-5 to TRBJ2-7, with D tentatively TRBD2 (6 bases). Germline loops: CDR1 MNHEY, CDR2 SVGAGI. This CDR3 is 13 amino acids long. Trimming pared 6 bases from V and 0 bases from J, leaving 9 bases between. The DNA of the CDR3 is TGTGCCAGCAGGGCTAGCGACTCCTACGAGCAGTACTTC. Its protein is CASRASDSYEQYF.

This clone came up many times. V usage is TRBV2 and J usage is TRBJ1-1; D unclear. V lost 4 bases to trimming and J lost 5 bases, with 17 bases between them. The CDR3 totals 15 residues. The germline V gene encodes CDR1 SNHLY and CDR2 FYNNEI. In DNA, the CDR3 is TGTGCCAGCAGTGGAGCCAGCGGGGTGGGAACTGAAGCTTTCTTT. This sequence encodes CASSGASGVGTEAFF.

The chain is built from TRBV28 and TRBJ1-1; 9 bases are shared with TRBD1. The CDR3 totals 15 residues. Germline V gene lookup returns CDR1 MDHEN and CDR2 SYDVKM. Trimming cost V 6 bases and J 6 bases; bases outside gene matches: 11. The CDR3 loop reads CASSRITGGYPEAFF. The CDR3, as DNA: TGTGCCAGCAGCCGCATAACAGGGGGCTACCCTGAAGCTTTCTTT.

A few counts support this clone. This sample also contains other DNA sequences that code for the same CDR3. V and J are TRBV15 and TRBJ1-2; D gene unclear. The CDR3 extends over 15 amino acids. The germline V gene has CDR1 LNHNV and CDR2 YYDKDF (reference sequence). Trimming took 0 bases from V and 8 from J, leaving 16 bases between them. In nucleotides, the CDR3 is TGTGCCACCAGCAGAGACGAGGAAGGGCCGCGAGGCTACACCTTC. This codes for CATSRDEEGPRGYTF. Full variable domain (rest looked up from reference TRBV15 and TRBJ1-2): DAMVIQNPRYQVTQFGKPVTLSCSQTLNHNVMYWYQQKSSQAPKLLFHYYDKDFNNEADTPDNFQSRRPNTSFCFLDIRSPGLGDTAMYLCATSRDEEGPRGYTFGSGTRLTVV.

This clone was observed at least ten times. The V gene is TRBV7-2, the J gene TRBJ2-1, with D tentatively TRBD2 (6 bases). The V gene's germline CDR1 is SGHTA and CDR2 FQGNSA. Trimming took 3 bases from V and 4 from J, leaving 19 bases between them. The CDR3 extends over 17 amino acids. The CDR3 DNA sequence: TGTGCCAGCAGCTTTCCCGAGGGAGGTCAACAATACAATGAGCAGTTCTTC. Translation: CASSFPEGGQQYNEQFF.